One T cell receptor beta chain is described in this entry. Its antigen is undetermined. Germline V gives CDR1 DFQATT, CDR2 SNEGSKA (reference sequence). The CDR3 contains 12 residues. The ends were cut back, 6 bases at V and 0 bases at J, with 9 bases in the middle. The record originates from a study of T cells after yellow fever vaccination. General study results and limits: A small proportion of clonotypes was detected in both the CD4 and CD8 compartments. Detected again after the booster were most primary-vaccination clones, at 96% CD4 and roughly 88% CD8.

Using its own MiXCR run on the 5' RACE reads, TCRdb lists one record per CDR3 protein. Counted here are about 310,000 distinct CDR3 sequences, roughly 3.5% occurring once; the ten biggest clones make up roughly a quarter. The material was PBMCs, obtained on the day of the yellow fever booster vaccination. The TCR comes from a man younger than 35 who received the YFV17D yellow fever vaccine. The rearrangement links TRBV20-1 to TRBJ2-7; unclear D gene. CDR3: CSASERSYEQYF. The CDR3 nucleotides read TGCAGTGCCTCAGAACGCTCCTACGAGCAGTACTTC.